This entry lists 10 T cell receptor beta chains sequenced from one sample in a study of T cell responses to AZD1222 COVID-19 vaccine. Clones were sequenced by immunoSEQ multiplex PCR, and TCRdb holds only the in-frame ones, with some missing. The table lists 150,000 to 200,000 clones, around 88% of them singletons, with roughly 10% in the top ten. The sample consisted of peripheral blood, taken 28 days after the second AZD1222 dose. These receptors came from an adult who received the AZD1222 COVID-19 vaccine.

This clone was recorded only once. As DNA, the CDR3 is TGTGCCAGCACGCTCGGGCGGAATACCTACGAGCAGTACTTC. Encoded protein: CASTLGRNTYEQYF. The chain has TRBV28 and TRBJ2-7; the D is unclear. The ends were cut back, 7 bases at V and 2 bases at J, with 15 bases in the middle. This CDR3 is built from 14 residues. Germline CDR1 reads MDHEN; CDR2 reads SYDVKM. Full variable domain (missing parts from reference TRBV28 and TRBJ2-7): DVKVTQSSRYLVKRTGEKVFLECVQDMDHENMFWYRQDPGLGLRLIYFSYDVKMKEKGDIPEGYSVSREKKERFSLILESASTNQTSMYLCASTLGRNTYEQYFGPGTRLTVT.

This rearrangement joins TRBV4-1 to TRBJ2-2; 8 positions agree with TRBD1. CDR3 length equals 14 residues. The trim removed 4 bases at V and 7 bases at J, leaving 5 bases unmatched. Germline assignment: CDR1 MGHRA and CDR2 YSYEKL. In DNA, the CDR3 is TGCGCCAGCAGCCGAGACAGGGGCTTCGGGGAGCTGTTTTTT. Translating it yields CASSRDRGFGELFF.

The rearrangement uses TRBV6-5 and TRBJ2-1, with 9 bases lining up with TRBD1. J gave up 4 bases and V 5 bases, and 3 bases lay outside the gene matches. This CDR3 has 14 amino acids. Germline CDR1 and CDR2: MNHEY and SVGAGI. For the CDR3, the DNA is TGTGCCAGCAGTCCACAGGGGGCGTACAATGAGCAGTTCTTC. It codes for CASSPQGAYNEQFF.

This sequence joins TRBV18 and TRBJ1-3; no reliable D call. The CDR3 is 14 amino acids. CDR1 and CDR2 from the germline V gene are KGHSH and LQKENI. With 3 bases removed from V and 3 bases from J, the gap between germline ends came to 9 bases. The CDR3 nucleotides read TGTGCCAGCTCACCGAGGGAGCTTGGAAACACCATATATTTT. Translating gives CASSPRELGNTIYF.

The V call is TRBV21-1, the J call TRBJ1-1. TRBV21-1 counts as a pseudogene. CDR3 length equals 15 residues. The DNA of the CDR3 is TGTGCCAGCAGCCCACATCGGAGGGAGAACACTGAAGCTTTCTTT. Protein sequence: CASSPHRRENTEAFF.

The chain employs TRBV5-8 and TRBJ2-3, with 10 nucleotides matching TRBD1. This CDR3 has 16 amino acids. Germline CDR1 and CDR2: SGHTS and YDEGEE. The V segment lost 4 bases and the J segment 0 bases; nucleotides outside the gene matches: 5. CDR3 nucleotides: TGTGCCAGCAGCATTCGGGACAGGGGTAGCACAGATACGCAGTATTTT. Protein: CASSIRDRGSTDTQYF.

The J gene is TRBJ2-5, the V gene TRBV4-2, with D tentatively TRBD2 (5 bases). This CDR3 has 15 residues. The V end was cut by 0 bases, the J end by 0 bases, with 8 bases between. Germline assignment: CDR1 LGHNA and CDR2 YNFKEQ. The CDR3 here is CASSQDTGDQETQYF. The DNA for the CDR3 is TGTGCCAGCAGCCAAGATACCGGGGACCAAGAGACCCAGTACTTC.

The chain's CDR3 is CASSARVKLAKNIQYF. DNA for the CDR3: TGCGCCAGCAGTGCCAGGGTAAAATTGGCCAAAAACATTCAGTACTTC. The chain uses TRBV10-1 and TRBJ2-4; D is possibly TRBD1 (5 bases). The CDR3 sequence is 16 residues long. Trimming took 4 bases from V and 1 from J, leaving 14 bases between them. CDR1 and CDR2 from the germline V gene are WNHNN and SYGVQD (reference sequence).

The chain joins TRBV5-4 to TRBJ2-7; the D gene is possibly TRBD1 (6 bases). There are 12 residues in the CDR3. Trimming shortened V by 1 base and J by 6 bases, and 8 bases separated the two germline ends. Germline CDR1 SGHNT, CDR2 YYREEE (reference sequence). This CDR3 reads CASSLTRGEQYF. CDR3 nucleotide sequence: TGTGCCAGCAGCTTGACCAGGGGCGAGCAGTACTTC.

Only one count was recorded for this clone. The rearrangement uses TRBV7-9 and TRBJ1-5, with D tentatively TRBD1 (5 bases). The CDR3 contains 15 residues. CDR1 is SEHNR, CDR2 FQNEAQ, per germline (reference sequence). The V and J ends lost 1 base and 6 bases respectively, with 13 bases between them. The CDR3 here is CASSLGLGGIQPQHF. CDR3 sequence (DNA): TGTGCCAGCAGCTTAGGGCTGGGGGGTATTCAGCCCCAGCATTTT.